This paragraph covers one T cell receptor (beta chain) sequence. This CDR3 region has 15 residues. V lost 5 bases to trimming and J lost 1 base; unmatched junction nucleotides: 6. CDR1 SEHNR and CDR2 FQNEAQ come from the germline V gene (reference sequence). In the original workflow: Amplified reference gene primers provided the basis for estimating nucleated cell counts. TCRdb keeps only in-frame clones here, not all; method: immunoSEQ multiplex PCR. The D gene and trimming were derived from the DNA, and the V and J assignments and clone size from that table. The profile shows over 140,000 clones, more than 60% of them singletons. This sample was included in a study of blood T cell repertoires in COVID-19. Looking at the study overall: T cells, B-cell-depleted T cells, or PBMCs provided the cDNA or gDNA that served as material.

J is TRBJ1-1 and V is TRBV7-9, with 8 bases fitting TRBD1. Specimen: peripheral blood. The sequence was obtained from a woman in her 50s with active or convalescent COVID-19. The CDR3 protein is CASSLSGTGNTEAFF. The DNA for the CDR3 is TGTGCCAGCAGCCTATCCGGGACAGGGAACACTGAAGCTTTCTTT.